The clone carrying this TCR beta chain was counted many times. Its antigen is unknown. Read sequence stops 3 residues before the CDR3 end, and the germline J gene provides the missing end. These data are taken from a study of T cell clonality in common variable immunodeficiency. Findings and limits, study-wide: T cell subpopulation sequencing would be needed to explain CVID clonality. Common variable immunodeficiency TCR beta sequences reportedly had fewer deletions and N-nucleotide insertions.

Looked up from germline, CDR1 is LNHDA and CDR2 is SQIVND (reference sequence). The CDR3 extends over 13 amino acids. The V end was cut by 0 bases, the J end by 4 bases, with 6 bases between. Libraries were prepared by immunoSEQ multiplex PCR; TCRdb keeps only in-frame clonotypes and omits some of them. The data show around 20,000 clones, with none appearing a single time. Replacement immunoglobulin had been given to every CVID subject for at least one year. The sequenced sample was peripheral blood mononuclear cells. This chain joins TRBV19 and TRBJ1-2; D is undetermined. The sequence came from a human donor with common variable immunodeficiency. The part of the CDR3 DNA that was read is TGTGCCAGTAGTATAGACGTCGGCTATGGC. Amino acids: CASSIDVGYG. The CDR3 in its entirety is CASSIDVGYGYTF.